A single sample gave rise to the 31 T cell receptor beta chains below, sequenced in a study of T cell responses to AZD1222 COVID-19 vaccine. Clones were sequenced by immunoSEQ multiplex PCR, and TCRdb holds only the in-frame ones, with some missing. The table lists around 130,000 clones, around 84% of them singletons. The sample here was peripheral blood, taken on day 0 of AZD1222 vaccination. The receptors stem from an adult in good health.

J is TRBJ2-1 and V is TRBV7-2; possibly TRBD2 for D (5 bases). Germline values: CDR1 SGHTA, CDR2 FQGNSA. V was shortened by 1 base and J by 5 bases, with 6 bases between the two germline ends. This CDR3 has 13 amino acids. The CDR3 region is CASSLDGNNEQFF. CDR3 sequence (DNA): TGTGCCAGCAGCTTAGACGGGAACAATGAGCAGTTCTTC.

The chain couples TRBV7-2 to TRBJ2-5, with 10 bases fitting TRBD1. The V and J ends lost 1 base and 5 bases, in that order; junction bases with no gene match: 7. This CDR3 has 16 residues. Per the germline V gene, CDR1 is SGHTA and CDR2 is FQGNSA. CDR3 loop: CASSLVGTGEMETQYF. In DNA, the CDR3 is TGTGCCAGCAGCTTAGTTGGGACAGGGGAAATGGAGACCCAGTACTTC.

The gene calls are TRBV9 and TRBJ2-5; unclear D gene. Germline V gene data show CDR1 as SGDLS and CDR2 as YYNGEE. Trimming shortened V by 2 bases and J by 0 bases, and 8 bases separated the two germline ends. This CDR3 has 14 amino acids. This chain's CDR3 is CASSVDTYQETQYF. The CDR3 coding sequence is TGTGCCAGCAGCGTTGACACCTACCAAGAGACCCAGTACTTC.

The chain links TRBV19 to TRBJ2-3; 9 nucleotides agree with TRBD2. The V segment lost 6 bases and the J segment 4 bases; nucleotides outside the gene matches: 5. The germline V gene encodes CDR1 LNHDA and CDR2 SQIVND (reference sequence). The CDR3 sequence is 14 residues long. CDR3 DNA sequence: TGTGCCAGTAGCTCTAGCGGGGAGGCAGATACGCAGTATTTT. This codes for CASSSSGEADTQYF.

The J gene is TRBJ2-1, the V gene TRBV4-1; perhaps TRBD1 as D (6 bases). Trimming stripped 5 bases from V and 7 bases from J, with 9 bases between. The CDR3 spans 12 residues. CDR1 is MGHRA, CDR2 YSYEKL, per germline. The CDR3 sequence is CASSVQGNEQFF. In nucleotides, the CDR3 is TGCGCCAGCAGCGTTCAGGGGAATGAGCAGTTCTTC.

V gene TRBV5-6 combines with J gene TRBJ2-5, with TRBD2 matching 7 bases. CDR1 is SGHDT, CDR2 YYEEEE, per germline. The V and J ends lost 0 bases and 9 bases, in that order; junction bases with no gene match: 11. This CDR3 is 15 amino acids long. The DNA for the CDR3 is TGTGCCAGCAGCTTGGGGTTTCTAGCGGAGGCGCCCCAGTACTTC. This encodes CASSLGFLAEAPQYF.

This clone is a singleton in its sample. V usage is TRBV7-9 and J usage is TRBJ2-5; D gene unclear. The germline gives CDR1 SEHNR, CDR2 FQNEAQ (reference sequence). CDR3 length equals 15 residues. V dropped 3 bases and J dropped 1 base, with 12 bases sitting between them. CDR3 sequence (DNA): TGTGCCAGCAGCTTTATCGCCGGGCCCCAAGAGACCCAGTACTTC. Amino acids: CASSFIAGPQETQYF.

This chain connects TRBV5-1 to TRBJ1-1; 8 bases agree with TRBD1. Germline V lookup: CDR1 SGHRS, CDR2 YFSETQ. The CDR3 has 16 amino acids. The trim removed 0 bases at V and 2 bases at J, leaving 6 bases unmatched. The CDR3 is CASSLGQGAANTEAFF. In DNA, the CDR3 is TGCGCCAGCAGCTTGGGCCAGGGGGCTGCCAACACTGAAGCTTTCTTT.

V is TRBV19 and J is TRBJ2-7, with D possibly being TRBD1 (5 bases). Trimming left V 3 bases short and J 0 bases short, with 18 bases between. Germline assignment: CDR1 LNHDA and CDR2 SQIVND (reference sequence). The CDR3 runs 17 residues. The CDR3 region is CASSMLWAGKRSYEQYF. The CDR3 bases are TGTGCCAGTAGTATGCTCTGGGCAGGGAAACGCTCCTACGAGCAGTACTTC.

In its sample, this clone was seen a few times. The rearrangement uses TRBV4-1 and TRBJ2-7; D is tentatively TRBD1 or TRBD2 (5 bases each). Germline assignment: CDR1 MGHRA and CDR2 YSYEKL. This CDR3 has 16 amino acids. V was pared by 4 bases and J by 11 bases, with 27 bases between. The CDR3 loop is CASSLGANPTFDPKYF. The CDR3 region has the DNA TGCGCCAGCAGCCTCGGGGCCAACCCCACATTCGACCCGAAGTACTTC.

The rearrangement links TRBV27 to TRBJ2-2; either TRBD1 or TRBD2 may fit D (6 bases each). The CDR3 is made up of 16 amino acids. The ends were cut back, 6 bases at V and 3 bases at J, with 17 bases in the middle. Per the germline V gene, CDR1 is MNHEY and CDR2 is SMNVEV (reference sequence). The CDR3, as DNA: TGTGCCAGCAGACAATATGGGGGCGGGGACACCGGGGAGCTGTTTTTT. Translated: CASRQYGGGDTGELFF.

The sample holds one count of this clone. The rearrangement uses TRBV27 and TRBJ2-1; 9 nucleotides align to TRBD2. The CDR3 spans 16 residues. Trimming took 7 bases from V and 0 from J; bases not matched to a gene: 7. Germline loops: CDR1 MNHEY, CDR2 SMNVEV (reference sequence). CDR3 DNA: TGTGCCAGCACCAGGACTAGCGCTAGCTCCTACAATGAGCAGTTCTTC. Residues: CASTRTSASSYNEQFF.

This clone was found once. The V call is TRBV5-1, the J call TRBJ2-3, with a possible D match to TRBD2 (5 bases). V lost 0 bases and J lost 2, with 13 bases in between. The CDR3 has 16 residues. Germline assignment: CDR1 SGHRS and CDR2 YFSETQ. DNA of the CDR3: TGCGCCAGCAGCTTGGGAGCGGACTCGGCCACAGATACGCAGTATTTT. Translation gives CASSLGADSATDTQYF.

This rearrangement joins TRBV5-6 to TRBJ2-1, with TRBD2 matching 10 bases. V lost 0 bases and J lost 4; bases outside the gene matches: 7. The CDR3 runs 17 residues. In germline, CDR1 is SGHDT, CDR2 YYEEEE. CDR3 bases: TGTGCCAGCAGCTTGGTCTCCGGGACTAGCGTATACAATGAGCAGTTCTTC. It encodes CASSLVSGTSVYNEQFF.

This chain uses TRBV29-1 with TRBJ1-1, with 7 bases identical to TRBD1. The CDR3 spans 15 residues. Losses at the gene ends were 7 bases for V and 0 bases for J; bases not matched to a gene: 11. From germline, CDR1 is SQVTM and CDR2 ANQGSEA. Here the CDR3 reads CSANRGGGVNTEAFF. Written as DNA, the CDR3 is TGCAGCGCAAACAGGGGTGGGGGTGTGAACACTGAAGCTTTCTTT.

The rearrangement joins TRBV7-2 to TRBJ2-3; the D gene is possibly TRBD2 (6 bases). Germline assignment: CDR1 SGHTA and CDR2 FQGNSA. V dropped 1 base and J dropped 5 bases, with 10 bases sitting between them. This CDR3 comprises 14 residues. CDR3 sequence: CASSLDGSGDTQYF. CDR3 sequence (DNA): TGTGCCAGCAGCTTAGACGGGAGCGGAGATACGCAGTATTTT.

With regard to this clone: Other DNA sequences in the same sample also yield this CDR3. The genes are TRBV7-9 and TRBJ2-3, with TRBD1 as a possible D gene (6 bases). Trimming pared 1 base from V and 1 base from J, leaving 6 bases between. This CDR3 region has 14 residues. Germline assignment: CDR1 SEHNR and CDR2 FQNEAQ (reference sequence). CDR3 coding DNA: TGTGCCAGCAGCTTAGACAGGGGCACAGATACGCAGTATTTT. This encodes CASSLDRGTDTQYF.

This chain joins TRBV11-2 and TRBJ2-3; D is perhaps TRBD2 (7 bases). V was trimmed by 1 base and J by 4 bases, leaving 21 bases between them. This CDR3 has 18 residues. Germline values: CDR1 SGHAT, CDR2 FQNNGV. The CDR3 DNA sequence: TGTGCCAGCAGCTTAGCTCGGGCGGGGGCCTGGTCAGCAGATACGCAGTATTTT. Translated, it gives CASSLARAGAWSADTQYF.

This clone was detected only once. The V and J genes are TRBV6-5 and TRBJ2-5; the D gene is possibly TRBD2 (6 bases). The CDR3 covers 15 residues. V gave up 4 bases and J gave up 0 bases, with 12 bases separating them. CDR1 is MNHEY and CDR2 is SVGAGI in the germline V gene. The CDR3 spells CASSFYGGYQETQYF. As DNA, the CDR3 is TGTGCCAGCAGTTTCTACGGGGGATACCAAGAGACCCAGTACTTC.

For this clone: Other nucleotide sequences from this sample produce the same CDR3. This chain joins TRBV7-2 and TRBJ2-7, with 10 bases lining up with TRBD1. The germline V gene has CDR1 SGHTA and CDR2 FQGNSA. The CDR3 contains 14 residues. V dropped 5 bases and J dropped 2; count of bases not matched to a gene: 3. DNA of the CDR3: TGTGCCAGCAGCCTGGGACAGGGGACCTACGAGCAGTACTTC. It codes for CASSLGQGTYEQYF.

J is TRBJ2-4 and V is TRBV28; D may be TRBD1 or TRBD2 (5 bases each). In germline, CDR1 is MDHEN, CDR2 SYDVKM. CDR3 length: 16 residues. V dropped 5 bases and J dropped 4 bases, with 18 bases sitting between them. CDR3 sequence: CASSLYTGPPKNIQYF. In DNA, the CDR3 is TGTGCCAGCAGTCTATACACGGGACCGCCGAAAAACATTCAGTACTTC.

The rearrangement uses TRBV18 and TRBJ1-5; no definite D call. This CDR3 is 15 amino acids long. Germline loops: CDR1 KGHSH, CDR2 LQKENI. V was pared by 1 base and J by 2 bases, with 9 bases between. The CDR3 region is CASSPQGFGNQPQHF. CDR3 nucleotide sequence: TGTGCCAGCTCACCACAGGGTTTTGGCAATCAGCCCCAGCATTTT. Using reference TRBV18 and TRBJ1-5 for the parts outside the CDR3, the full variable domain is NAGVMQNPRHLVRRRGQEARLRCSPMKGHSHVYWYRQLPEEGLKFMVYLQKENIIDESGMPKERFSAEFPKEGPSILRIQQVVRGDSAAYFCASSPQGFGNQPQHFGDGTRLSIL.

The rearrangement uses TRBV4-1 and TRBJ2-1; D remains ambiguous. The CDR3 consists of 17 residues. V lost 1 base to trimming and J lost 7 bases, with 20 bases between them. Germline values: CDR1 MGHRA, CDR2 YSYEKL. CDR3 amino acids: CASSQGPPGGDQNEQFF. DNA for the CDR3: TGCGCCAGCAGCCAAGGCCCCCCGGGCGGAGACCAGAATGAGCAGTTCTTC.

This clone has a handful of counts. The rearrangement links TRBV2 to TRBJ2-1; 9 nucleotides agree with TRBD1. V shed 6 bases, J shed 1 base, and the junction held 1 base outside the gene matches. The germline V gene encodes CDR1 SNHLY and CDR2 FYNNEI. This CDR3 spans 14 amino acids. Here the CDR3 reads CASRTGGSYNEQFF. CDR3 bases: TGTGCCAGCAGGACAGGGGGTTCCTACAATGAGCAGTTCTTC.

This clone was picked up one time. This chain links TRBV27 with TRBJ1-2; 10 nucleotides agree with TRBD1. Germline-derived CDR1 and CDR2 are MNHEY and SMNVEV (reference sequence). Losses at the gene ends were 2 bases for V and 0 bases for J; bases not matched to a gene: 3. The CDR3 length is 16 residues. CDR3 DNA: TGTGCCAGCAGTTTAAGACAGGGGGCCGCTAACTATGGCTACACCTTC. It translates to CASSLRQGAANYGYTF.

In nucleotides, the CDR3 is TGTGCCAGCAGCTTCGGGAACTCCTACGAGCAGTACTTC. Its translation: CASSFGNSYEQYF. The rearrangement uses TRBV7-2 and TRBJ2-7; TRBD2 might be the D (5 bases). From germline, CDR1 is SGHTA and CDR2 FQGNSA. Trimming took off 3 bases at V and 0 bases at J, with 6 bases between the two ends. The CDR3 covers 13 residues.

The chain recombines TRBV6-5 with TRBJ2-1; TRBD2 matches 13 bases. This CDR3 is 15 amino acids long. With 7 bases clipped from V and 10 bases from J, the junction kept 10 bases outside the gene matches. Germline values: CDR1 MNHEY, CDR2 SVGAGI. CDR3 coding DNA: TGTGCCAGCAAAAAGGGACTAGCGGGGTCGGGGGAGCAGTTCTTC. Its translation: CASKKGLAGSGEQFF.

The chain combines TRBV28 with TRBJ1-5; D unresolved. The CDR3 is 14 residues long. Germline values: CDR1 MDHEN, CDR2 SYDVKM. V lost 5 bases and J 7 bases, leaving 15 bases between the germline ends. The CDR3 coding sequence is TGTGCCAGCAGTCAAGCCCTGATGGGCCAGCCCCAGCATTTT. Its translation is CASSQALMGQPQHF.

This chain joins TRBV11-2 and TRBJ2-1; 11 bases match TRBD2. Germline V gives CDR1 SGHAT, CDR2 FQNNGV. The CDR3 extends over 16 amino acids. V lost 4 bases, J lost 5 bases, and 7 bases stayed unmatched. Here the CDR3 reads CASSSLAGGPHNEQFF. CDR3 in DNA: TGTGCCAGCAGCTCATTAGCGGGAGGGCCGCACAATGAGCAGTTCTTC.

This clone came up once. The CDR3 region is CASSPHEGIRYEQYF. Here the CDR3 DNA reads TGTGCCAGCAGTCCCCACGAGGGAATACGCTACGAGCAGTACTTC. The chain couples TRBV27 to TRBJ2-7; TRBD2 is a possible D gene (5 bases). The CDR3 is 15 amino acids. From germline, CDR1 is MNHEY and CDR2 SMNVEV (reference sequence). Trimming removed 5 bases from V and 3 bases from J, with 17 bases in between.

The chain joins TRBV6-1 to TRBJ2-1; tentative D call: TRBD1 (5 bases). Germline V gives CDR1 MNHNS, CDR2 SASEGT. V was pared by 1 base and J by 0 bases, with 10 bases between. The CDR3 runs 16 residues. In DNA, the CDR3 is TGTGCCAGCAGTGAAGACAGGTCCAGCTCCTACAATGAGCAGTTCTTC. It specifies CASSEDRSSSYNEQFF.